This T cell receptor (beta chain) was documented in a study of glioma-infiltrating T cells. Points from the study as a whole: Very few CDR3 sequences were shared between tissue and blood.

Regarding this clonotype: What it binds is unknown.

The iRepertoire nested amplicon-rescue multiplex PCR amplified TCR alpha and beta CDR3s from RNA. Each CDR3 protein gets one entry after TCRdb re-called the multiplex PCR reads with MiXCR. The sample lists around 120,000 distinct CDR3 sequences, more than 20% seen once, with about 30% in the top ten. CDR3 length: 15 amino acids. Germline V CDR1 and CDR2: SEHNR, FQNEAQ (reference sequence). The junction had 8 bases not matched to a gene; V was cut back by 5 bases and J by 4 bases. Sequencing input: glioma tissue, nonneoplastic brain tissue, or PBMCs (not recorded which). The chain uses TRBV7-9 and TRBJ1-5, with TRBD1 matching 7 bases. The TCR sequence derives from a human donor with low-grade glioma or glioblastoma, undergoing nonglioma brain surgery, or in good health (not recorded which). CDR3 protein: CASSGERDSNQPQHF. CDR3 nucleotide sequence: TGTGCCAGCAGCGGAGAAAGGGACAGTAATCAGCCCCAGCATTTT.